A single sample gave rise to the 27 T cell receptor beta chains below, sequenced in a study of Ad26.COV2.S vaccination and SARS-CoV-2 variants. Described treatment: about 20 received Ad26.COV2.S at low or high dose, single or two shots; about 5 received placebo; per-sample allocation not given. Each sample was drawn 63 days after the first injection (of vaccine or placebo). Repertoires were generated with immunoSEQ multiplex PCR, while TCRdb's copy carries only in-frame clones and drops some. The sample has 350,000 to 500,000 clones; roughly 88% are singletons. Material: peripheral blood, obtained in a trial of Ad26.COV2.S vaccine versus placebo. The origin of the receptors is a person aged 18-65 years who received the Ad26.COV2.S COVID-19 vaccine or a placebo.

The chain carries TRBV27 and TRBJ2-1, with TRBD2 identical over 10 bases. With 5 bases clipped from V and 5 bases from J, the junction kept 9 bases outside the gene matches. The CDR3 length is 16 residues. Germline CDR1 is MNHEY and CDR2 is SMNVEV (reference sequence). CDR3 amino acids: CASSPLAGDSNNEQFF. In DNA, the CDR3 is TGTGCCAGCAGTCCTCTAGCGGGGGACAGCAACAATGAGCAGTTCTTC.

This clone came up once. This chain joins TRBV11-2 and TRBJ1-4; 9 positions agree with TRBD1. V was pared by 1 base and J by 3 bases, with 6 bases of the junction left unmatched. The length of the CDR3 is 17 residues. Germline assignment: CDR1 SGHAT and CDR2 FQNNGV. This CDR3 is CASSLVQGAPANEKLFF. For the CDR3, the DNA is TGTGCCAGCAGCTTAGTACAGGGGGCGCCGGCTAATGAAAAACTGTTTTTT.

The chain links TRBV18 to TRBJ2-7; 8 nucleotides agree with TRBD1. Looked up from germline, CDR1 is KGHSH and CDR2 is LQKENI. V lost 6 bases, J lost 3 bases, and 7 bases stayed unmatched. CDR3 length: 14 residues. The CDR3 region is CASSPGQGNYEQYF. The DNA of the CDR3 is TGTGCCAGCTCCCCAGGACAGGGCAACTACGAGCAGTACTTC.

This clone was observed a single time. V and J are TRBV7-9 and TRBJ1-5; the D gene is possibly TRBD1 (5 bases). The CDR3 is 17 residues long. V was shortened by 1 base and J by 6 bases, with 19 bases between the two germline ends. Germline V gene sequence: CDR1 SEHNR, CDR2 FQNEAQ (reference sequence). The chain's CDR3 is CASSLGVRGSSFQPQHF. The CDR3 DNA sequence: TGTGCCAGCAGCTTAGGGGTACGGGGCAGCTCGTTTCAGCCCCAGCATTTT. Based on the CDR3 plus reference TRBV7-9 and TRBJ1-5, the full variable domain is DTGVSQNPRHKITKRGQNVTFRCDPISEHNRLYWYRQTLGQGPEFLTYFQNEAQLEKSRLLSDRFSAERPKGSFSTLEIQRTEQGDSAMYLCASSLGVRGSSFQPQHFGDGTRLSIL.

This chain links TRBV6-5 with TRBJ2-3; 7 bases are a match to TRBD1. The J segment lost 8 bases and the V segment lost 5 bases, leaving 7 bases of the junction unmatched. The CDR3 has 13 residues. The germline V gene encodes CDR1 MNHEY and CDR2 SVGAGI. The DNA for the CDR3 is TGTGCCAGCAGTCCCGACAGGGAAGGTACGCAGTATTTT. It yields the protein CASSPDREGTQYF.

V usage is TRBV6-6 and J usage is TRBJ2-2; TRBD2 agrees at 7 bases. Germline V gene lookup returns CDR1 MNHNY and CDR2 SVGAGI (reference sequence). The V gene end was trimmed by 8 bases and the J gene end by 3 bases; junction bases not matched to a gene: 6. The CDR3 contains 14 residues. CDR3 sequence: CASFEAGDTGELFF. Here the CDR3 DNA reads TGTGCCAGCTTTGAGGCGGGGGACACCGGGGAGCTGTTTTTT.

CDR3 sequence: CASIGQGASGETQYF. DNA of the CDR3: TGTGCCAGCATTGGACAGGGGGCAAGTGGAGAGACCCAGTACTTC. V is TRBV6-5 and J is TRBJ2-5; 11 bases line up with TRBD1. Germline V gene data show CDR1 as MNHEY and CDR2 as SVGAGI. With 7 bases clipped from V and 4 bases from J, the junction kept 8 bases outside the gene matches. The CDR3 has 15 residues.

This clone was detected ten times or more. The genes are TRBV19 and TRBJ1-3; D is possibly TRBD1 (5 bases). V was trimmed by 3 bases and J by 0 bases, leaving 12 bases between them. CDR3 size: 16 residues. The V gene's germline CDR1 is LNHDA and CDR2 SQIVND (reference sequence). CDR3 in DNA: TGTGCCAGTAGTATCGAGGGGCTCAGCTCTGGAAACACCATATATTTT. Its translation: CASSIEGLSSGNTIYF.

The V call is TRBV9, the J call TRBJ1-5, with D unresolved. The V gene's germline CDR1 is SGDLS and CDR2 YYNGEE. This CDR3 is 15 amino acids long. The V gene lost 0 bases and the J gene lost 0 bases, with 7 bases spanning the gap. CDR3 nucleotide sequence: TGTGCCAGCAGCGTAGGGTCCGGTAGCAATCAGCCCCAGCATTTT. It specifies CASSVGSGSNQPQHF. Filled out from reference TRBV9 and TRBJ1-5, the complete variable domain reads DSGVTQTPKHLITATGQRVTLRCSPRSGDLSVYWYQQSLDQGLQFLIQYYNGEERAKGNILERFSAQQFPDLHSELNLSSLELGDSALYFCASSVGSGSNQPQHFGDGTRLSIL.

The V call is TRBV19, the J call TRBJ2-2; 7 bases line up with TRBD1. With 5 bases clipped from V and 3 bases from J, the junction kept 6 bases outside the gene matches. Germline CDR1 and CDR2: LNHDA and SQIVND (reference sequence). The CDR3 spans 15 residues. Here the CDR3 reads CASSFGDSHTGELFF. The CDR3 DNA reads as TGTGCCAGTAGTTTCGGGGACAGTCACACCGGGGAGCTGTTTTTT.

The V and J genes are TRBV5-6 and TRBJ1-4, with 8 bases lining up with TRBD1. V was clipped by 1 base and J by 4 bases; unmatched bases: 9. CDR3 length: 17 amino acids. Germline-derived CDR1 and CDR2 are SGHDT and YYEEEE. The DNA for the CDR3 is TGTGCCAGCAGCTTGAGCGGCAGGGGGCCCTTTAATGAAAAACTGTTTTTT. Translating it yields CASSLSGRGPFNEKLFF.

There are a few counts of this clone. V gene TRBV29-1 combines with J gene TRBJ2-2; D uncertain. The CDR3 is 12 residues long. V was cut by 4 bases and J by 3 bases, with 6 bases left in between. Germline V gene data show CDR1 as SQVTM and CDR2 as ANQGSEA. CDR3 residues: CSVGSDTGELFF. CDR3 nucleotide sequence: TGCAGCGTTGGGTCTGACACCGGGGAGCTGTTTTTT.

The rearrangement joins TRBV28 to TRBJ1-5; TRBD1 aligns across 7 bases. After removal of 1 base from V and 0 bases from J, the junction contained 6 bases not matched to a gene. CDR3 size: 17 residues. Germline values: CDR1 MDHEN, CDR2 SYDVKM. This CDR3 is CASSLLTGTDSNQPQHF. The CDR3 DNA follows: TGTGCCAGCAGTTTATTAACAGGGACAGATAGCAATCAGCCCCAGCATTTT.

This chain uses TRBV5-5 with TRBJ2-1, with D possibly being TRBD2 (5 bases). This CDR3 has 14 amino acids. Deletions cut 4 bases from V and 2 bases from J, with 10 bases between. The V gene's germline CDR1 is SGHKS and CDR2 YYEKEE (reference sequence). CDR3: CASSPTRAYNEQFF. CDR3 coding DNA: TGTGCCAGCAGCCCCACTAGGGCCTACAATGAGCAGTTCTTC.

The chain has TRBV18 and TRBJ2-3; 9 nucleotides agree with TRBD1. The trim removed 2 bases at V and 5 bases at J, leaving 14 bases unmatched. CDR1 and CDR2 (germline): KGHSH, LQKENI. CDR3 size: 18 residues. This CDR3 is CASSPAVTGGSSEDTQYF. The CDR3 DNA sequence: TGTGCCAGCTCACCAGCGGTGACAGGGGGTTCCTCAGAAGATACGCAGTATTTT.

J is TRBJ2-2 and V is TRBV7-2; D gene unclear. The CDR3 has 13 residues. With 1 base removed from V and 6 bases from J, the gap between germline ends came to 6 bases. Germline assignment: CDR1 SGHTA and CDR2 FQGNSA. The CDR3 loop reads CASSLVTAGELFF. CDR3 in DNA: TGTGCCAGCAGCTTAGTAACGGCCGGGGAGCTGTTTTTT.

The chain links TRBV7-3 to TRBJ2-5, with D perhaps TRBD1 (5 bases). Between the trimmed V and J ends, which lost 2 bases and 1 base, there was a span of 17 bases. CDR1 and CDR2 from the germline V gene are SGHTA and FQGTGA. CDR3 length: 17 amino acids. The CDR3 loop reads CASSLGAGLPFQETQYF. CDR3 nucleotide sequence: TGTGCCAGCAGCTTAGGGGCAGGGCTCCCGTTCCAAGAGACCCAGTACTTC.

This chain joins TRBV5-1 and TRBJ2-3; D gene unclear. CDR1 is SGHRS and CDR2 is YFSETQ in the germline V gene. Between the trimmed V and J ends, which lost 1 base and 1 base, there was a span of 10 bases. CDR3 length: 15 residues. The CDR3 protein is CASSLWPGGTDTQYF. For the CDR3, the DNA is TGCGCCAGCAGCTTGTGGCCAGGAGGCACAGATACGCAGTATTTT.

The rearrangement joins TRBV15 to TRBJ1-4, with D perhaps TRBD1 (5 bases). Germline loops: CDR1 LNHNV, CDR2 YYDKDF (reference sequence). V lost 3 bases to trimming and J lost 1 base, with 12 bases between them. The CDR3 extends over 16 amino acids. The CDR3 nucleotides read TGTGCCACCAGCAGTGGCGGGACCTTAACTAATGAAAAACTGTTTTTT. It translates to CATSSGGTLTNEKLFF.

The chain recombines TRBV4-1 with TRBJ2-7, with 9 nucleotides matching TRBD1. The ends lost 2 bases at V and 4 bases at J; junction bases unmatched: 6. Germline CDR1 MGHRA, CDR2 YSYEKL. This CDR3 comprises 15 residues. The DNA for the CDR3 is TGCGCCAGCAGCCAACCTCTGGACAGGGGTTACGAGCAGTACTTC. Protein product: CASSQPLDRGYEQYF.

This rearrangement joins TRBV5-1 to TRBJ1-1; the D gene is possibly TRBD1 (6 bases). Trimming shortened V by 4 bases and J by 1 base, and 8 bases separated the two germline ends. The CDR3 is 13 residues long. Germline-derived CDR1 and CDR2 are SGHRS and YFSETQ. The CDR3 sequence is CASSKTGNTEAFF. The CDR3 DNA reads as TGCGCCAGCAGCAAGACAGGGAACACTGAAGCTTTCTTT.

The V and J genes are TRBV5-4 and TRBJ2-7; a possible D gene is TRBD1 (6 bases). Germline V gives CDR1 SGHNT, CDR2 YYREEE (reference sequence). The CDR3 runs to 15 residues. The V and J ends lost 4 bases and 2 bases respectively, with 16 bases between them. CDR3: CASSVSSRGPYEQYF. The DNA for the CDR3 is TGTGCCAGCAGCGTCTCCTCCAGGGGACCCTACGAGCAGTACTTC.

The CDR3 protein is CASSTRDPQETQYF. The CDR3, as DNA: TGTGCCAGCAGTACCCGGGACCCTCAAGAGACCCAGTACTTC. V is TRBV6-6 and J is TRBJ2-5; D is possibly TRBD1 or TRBD2 (5 bases each). The germline V and J ends were trimmed by 5 bases and 2 bases, with 12 bases remaining between them. Germline-derived CDR1 and CDR2 are MNHNY and SVGAGI (reference sequence). CDR3 length: 14 residues.

This chain uses TRBV3-1 (or the pseudogene TRBV3-2) with TRBJ2-7; D is unclear. Germline-derived CDR1 and CDR2 are LGHDT and YNNKEL (reference sequence). V lost 1 base and J 4 bases, leaving 11 bases between the germline ends. The CDR3 extends over 14 amino acids. The CDR3 DNA reads TGTGCCAGCAGCCAAGGGTCCCACCTATACGAGCAGTACTTC. Residues: CASSQGSHLYEQYF.

The chain joins TRBV30 to TRBJ2-7; D is undetermined. The CDR3 sequence is 13 residues long. Trimming took off 5 bases at V and 0 bases at J, with 11 bases between the two ends. Germline V gives CDR1 GTSNPN, CDR2 SVGIG (reference sequence). The chain's CDR3 is CAWDWAGSYEQYF. DNA of the CDR3: TGTGCCTGGGATTGGGCAGGCTCCTACGAGCAGTACTTC.

CDR3 nucleotide sequence: TGTGCCAGCATGTTGGGGACAGGGTGGGTCAACGAGCAGTACTTC. Protein: CASMLGTGWVNEQYF. The rearrangement links TRBV27 to TRBJ2-7; TRBD1 matches at 9 bases. Losses at the gene ends were 7 bases for V and 5 bases for J; bases not matched to a gene: 12. The germline gives CDR1 MNHEY, CDR2 SMNVEV (reference sequence). This CDR3 region has 15 residues.

This clone was detected only once. The V and J genes are TRBV4-1 and TRBJ2-3, with D possibly TRBD1 on 6 matching bases. V was shortened by 1 base and J by 5 bases, with 10 bases between the two germline ends. The CDR3 is made up of 14 amino acids. Germline V gives CDR1 MGHRA, CDR2 YSYEKL. The CDR3 sequence: CASSQGHREDTQYF. As DNA, the CDR3 is TGCGCCAGCAGCCAAGGGCACAGGGAAGATACGCAGTATTTT.